This T cell receptor beta chain was recovered during a study of T cell responses to AZD1222 COVID-19 vaccine. Assay: immunoSEQ multiplex PCR; the TCRdb copy retains only in-frame clones and omits some. Among 95,000 to 150,000 clones listed, about 90% were seen once. Concerning this clone: Antigen specificity is unknown.

Germline V lookup: CDR1 MDHEN, CDR2 SYDVKM. Trimming pared 6 bases from V and 4 bases from J, leaving 19 bases between. This CDR3 contains 16 residues. Findings and caveats of the study: Spike regions recognized by vaccine-associated CD4 TCRs spanned the protein, led by 160-218 and 743-854.

Here the sequenced sample was peripheral blood, taken on day 0 of AZD1222 vaccination. V gene TRBV28 combines with J gene TRBJ2-1; D is possibly TRBD2 (6 bases). The receptor comes from an adult in good health. The DNA of the CDR3 is TGTGCCAGCAGGGACCCGACTAGTTGGGATTACAATGAGCAGTTCTTC. Its protein is CASRDPTSWDYNEQFF.